This is a list of T cell receptor beta chains from one sample in a study of blood T cell repertoires in COVID-19. TCRdb's table, derived via immunoSEQ multiplex PCR, lists solely in-frame clones and lacks some. The sample includes about 220,000 clones, more than 75% of them seen just once. The sample taken for sequencing was peripheral blood. The receptors were gathered from a man in his fifties or sixties who had recovered from COVID-19. Both conserved end residues are part of each CDR3. D genes are given only for firm matches. A row's size may be missing; if present it is once, few, many or a size class.

j_gene	abundance	v_gene	d_gene	CDR3nt	CDR3aa
TRBJ1-2	.	TRBV29-1	TRBD1	TGCAGCGCCTCGCCGACAGGGGGCACCTATGGCTACACCTTC	CSASPTGGTYGYTF
TRBJ2-5	.	TRBV29-1	TRBD2	TGCAGCGTTGTCGGCGGGAGGGTGTATGAGACCCAGTACTTC	CSVVGGRVYETQYF
TRBJ2-2	.	TRBV18	.	TGTGCCAGCTCACCATTATCAGGCAGCAACACCGGGGAGCTGTTTTTT	CASSPLSGSNTGELFF
TRBJ2-7	.	TRBV4-1	TRBD2	TGCGCCAGCAGCCAACGTCTAGCGGGAAACGAGCAGTACTTC	CASSQRLAGNEQYF
TRBJ2-6	.	TRBV16	TRBD1	TGTGCCAGCAGCAAGACAGGGTCCGGGGCCAACGTCCTGACTTTC	CASSKTGSGANVLTF
TRBJ1-5	.	TRBV7-2	.	TGTGCCAGCAGCTTAGTGCGGGGGGCAAATCAGCCCCAGCATTTT	CASSLVRGANQPQHF
TRBJ2-7	few	TRBV27	.	TGTGCCAGCAAGAGCTCCTACGAGCAGTACTTC	CASKSSYEQYF
TRBJ1-4	few	TRBV5-1	.	TGCGCCAGCAGCTTGGGGTCCGTGAGTGAAAAACTGTTTTTT	CASSLGSVSEKLFF
TRBJ2-2	.	TRBV19	TRBD1	TGTGCCAGTAGGCCCCCCCCAGGGGGCAGGGGGCGGGGTGGCACCGGGGAGCTGTTTTTT	CASRPPPGGRGRGGTGELFF
TRBJ1-2	.	TRBV27	TRBD1	TGTGCCAGCAGTCCCGGACAGGACTATGGCTACACCTTC	CASSPGQDYGYTF
TRBJ2-5	.	TRBV14	TRBD2	TGTGCCAGCAGCCAGGCGGGAGGCGTAGGGACCCAGTACTTC	CASSQAGGVGTQYF
TRBJ2-1	.	TRBV28	TRBD2	TGTGCCAGCAGCCCGAGCGGGAGACGGAGATATGAGCAGTTCTTC	CASSPSGRRRYEQFF
TRBJ1-5	.	TRBV15	.	TGTGCCACCAGCAGAGATTCCAGCGGAATGTCGCCCCAGCATTTT	CATSRDSSGMSPQHF
TRBJ1-5	.	TRBV7-9	.	TGTGCCAGCAGCTTAGCGCGGCAGCCCCAGCATTTT	CASSLARQPQHF
TRBJ2-5	.	TRBV18	TRBD1	TGTGCCAGCTCACCGGGGACAGGGGGCAGAGAGACCCAGTACTTC	CASSPGTGGRETQYF
TRBJ2-1	once	TRBV27	.	TGTGCCAGCAGGCCCACAACGGGAGGGGGCTATGAGCAGTTCTTC	CASRPTTGGGYEQFF
TRBJ2-5	.	TRBV5-4	TRBD2	TGTGCCAGCAGCTTGGGCGGGAGGTTTATGGAGACCCAGTACTTC	CASSLGGRFMETQYF
TRBJ1-1	.	TRBV6-6	.	TGTGCCAGCAGTTACTCAGGAGTGAACACTGAAGCTTTCTTT	CASSYSGVNTEAFF
TRBJ2-2	.	TRBV7-8	.	TGTGCCAGCAGCCCTCGAACAGGGAACACCGGGGAGCTGTTTTTT	CASSPRTGNTGELFF
TRBJ2-7	.	TRBV29-1	TRBD1	TGCAGCGTCGCCATGACAGGGGGTAACGGCGAGCAGTACTTC	CSVAMTGGNGEQYF
TRBJ1-2	.	TRBV28	TRBD1	TGTGCCAGCAGTTTATACGGCAGGGGGAACTATGGCTACACCTTC	CASSLYGRGNYGYTF
TRBJ2-2	.	TRBV5-1	.	TGCGCCAGCAGCCCCCTCGGGAAAAGTAACGGGGAGCTGTTTTTT	CASSPLGKSNGELFF
TRBJ1-6	.	TRBV29-1	TRBD1	TGCAGCGCCGATTCGGGGGGACAGGGAGGTTCACCCCTCCACTTT	CSADSGGQGGSPLHF
TRBJ2-7	.	TRBV6-6	TRBD2	TGTGCCAGCAGTCCAACGGTAGCGGGACCCTACGAGCAGTACTTC	CASSPTVAGPYEQYF
TRBJ1-1	once	TRBV20-1	.	TGCAGTGCTAGTCTTGGCCCGGCGGGTTTCTTT	CSASLGPAGFF
TRBJ2-1	.	TRBV7-8	.	TGTGCCAGCAGCCGTAGATCTTCCTCCTACAATGAGCAGTTCTTC	CASSRRSSSYNEQFF
TRBJ1-1	.	TRBV18	.	TGTGCCAGCTCACCGGGGGCGGAGAACACTGAAGCTTTCTTT	CASSPGAENTEAFF
TRBJ1-6	.	TRBV30	TRBD1	TGTGCCTGGAGTGTAAGACAGGGAAATTCACCCCTCCACTTT	CAWSVRQGNSPLHF
TRBJ1-5	.	TRBV4-2	.	TGTGCCAGCAGCCAAGTTGTGCAGGGAGGAAATCAGCCCCAGCATTTT	CASSQVVQGGNQPQHF
TRBJ1-1	once	TRBV28	TRBD1	TGTGCCAGCAGCAAAACAGGGGTCATAAACACTGAAGCTTTCTTT	CASSKTGVINTEAFF
TRBJ1-4	.	TRBV5-6	TRBD1	TGTGCCAGCAGCTACGGGACAGGGCGGGTGAAACTGTTTTTT	CASSYGTGRVKLFF
TRBJ1-4	.	TRBV9	.	TGTGCCAGCAGCGCCGATACAGGGTACTACGGTGAAAAACTGTTTTTT	CASSADTGYYGEKLFF
TRBJ2-1	.	TRBV10-3	TRBD2	TGTGCCATCATGGCGGCGGGAGGGGGAAATGAGCAGTTCTTC	CAIMAAGGGNEQFF
TRBJ2-7	.	TRBV28	.	TGTGCCAGCAGGAGTAGCGGAACTACCCCCTACGAGCAGTACTTC	CASRSSGTTPYEQYF
TRBJ2-3	.	TRBV3-1/TRBV3-2	TRBD2	TGTGCCAGCAGCCAAGTCGGGACTACCGACCCGTACACAGATACGCAGTATTTT	CASSQVGTTDPYTDTQYF
TRBJ1-5	.	TRBV28	.	TGTGCCAGCGCGCCCGGGGGGGCTAGGCAGCCCCAGCATTTT	CASAPGGARQPQHF